This record concerns one T cell receptor beta chain sequence. What it binds is unknown. Individual TCR cDNA molecules each bore their own unique molecular identifier. TCRdb fed the 5' RACE reads into MiXCR, producing one record per CDR3 protein. Of around 66,000 distinct CDR3 sequences listed, approximately 6.3% were seen once; the top ten hold around 15%. The CDR3 covers 16 residues. Germline V lookup: CDR1 MGHRA, CDR2 YSYEKL. V lost 1 base and J lost 10; bases outside the gene matches: 10. These data are taken from a study of spatial heterogeneity in lung cancer. About the research overall: Detection consistently yielded more beta chains than alpha chains. Study outcomes and limitations: The appearance of ubiquitous expanded tumor TCRs in blood was greater at resection than follow-up.

Time point specified: sample taken at primary tumor resection. Whole RNA from tumor, nontumor lung or frozen PBMC was sequenced unsorted. This chain uses TRBV4-1 with TRBJ1-6, with TRBD1 identical over 7 bases. This TCR was sampled from a female donor with early-stage non-small cell lung cancer. The source material was PBMCs, sampled at surgery. CDR3 in DNA: TGCGCCAGCAGCCAAGCGGGTTCGGGACAGATATCACCCCTCCACTTT. This encodes CASSQAGSGQISPLHF.